This T cell receptor (beta chain) was recorded in a study of T-cell reconstitution after alpha-beta-depleted transplantation in children. This clonotype was recorded at least ten times. Its matching antigen is unknown. At one boundary the junction diverges from the germline segment, which might be a read error. Study outcomes and limitations: Several hundred rapidly expanded clones from non-depleted graft cells reportedly supplied alpha-beta T cells about two months post-transplant. When one year had passed after transplant, most T-cell counts and diversity came from newly produced T cells.

Unique molecular identifiers were incorporated during preparation of the TCRbeta library. MiXCR was run by TCRdb on the PCR reads, yielding one entry per CDR3 protein. Of about 260,000 distinct CDR3 sequences in the sample, around 7.8% were seen once. Per the germline V gene, CDR1 is SEHNR and CDR2 is FQNEAQ (reference sequence). This CDR3 contains 15 residues. This sequence joins TRBV7-9 and TRBJ1-5; D might be TRBD1 (5 bases). The sample in question was PBMCs, mostly from graft donor cells, obtained 180 days after TCRalphabeta/CD19-depleted stem cell transplant. This TCR came from a male patient aged 5 to 17 who had a stem cell transplant for acute lymphoblastic leukemia, so the T cells may come from the graft donor. For the CDR3, the DNA is TGTGCCAGCAGCCTAGCCGGGGACGGCAATCAGCCCCAGCATTTT. Protein product: CASSLAGDGNQPQHF.